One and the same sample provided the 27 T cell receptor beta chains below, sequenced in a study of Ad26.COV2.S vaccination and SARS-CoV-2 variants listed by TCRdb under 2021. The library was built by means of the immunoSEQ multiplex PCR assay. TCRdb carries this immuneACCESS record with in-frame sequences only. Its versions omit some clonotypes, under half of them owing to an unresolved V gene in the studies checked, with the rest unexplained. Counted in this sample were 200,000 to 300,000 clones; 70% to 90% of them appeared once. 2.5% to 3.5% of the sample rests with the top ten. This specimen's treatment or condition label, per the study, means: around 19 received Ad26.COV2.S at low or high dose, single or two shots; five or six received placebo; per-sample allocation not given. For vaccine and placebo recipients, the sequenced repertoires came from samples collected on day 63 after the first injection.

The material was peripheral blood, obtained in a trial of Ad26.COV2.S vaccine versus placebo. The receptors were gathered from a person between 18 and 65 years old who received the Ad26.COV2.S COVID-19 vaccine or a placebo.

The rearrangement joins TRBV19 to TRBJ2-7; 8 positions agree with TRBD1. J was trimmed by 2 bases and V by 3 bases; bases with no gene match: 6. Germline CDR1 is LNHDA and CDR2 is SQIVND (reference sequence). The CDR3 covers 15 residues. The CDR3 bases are TGTGCCAGTAGTATCGACGGGACAGGACCCTACGAGCAGTACTTC. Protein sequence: CASSIDGTGPYEQYF.

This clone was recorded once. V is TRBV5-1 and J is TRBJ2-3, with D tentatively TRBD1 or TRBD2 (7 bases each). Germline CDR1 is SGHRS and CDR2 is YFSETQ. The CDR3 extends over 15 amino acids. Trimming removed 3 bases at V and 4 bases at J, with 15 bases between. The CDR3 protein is CASSWEGQRADTQYF. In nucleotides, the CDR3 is TGCGCCAGCAGCTGGGAGGGACAGAGGGCAGATACGCAGTATTTT.

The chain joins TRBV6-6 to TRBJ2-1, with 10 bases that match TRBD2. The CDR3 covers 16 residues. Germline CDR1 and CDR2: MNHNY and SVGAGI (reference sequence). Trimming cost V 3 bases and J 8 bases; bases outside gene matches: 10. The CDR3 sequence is CASSYPSGRATHEQFF. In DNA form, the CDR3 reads TGTGCCAGCAGTTATCCCAGCGGGAGGGCAACCCATGAGCAGTTCTTC.

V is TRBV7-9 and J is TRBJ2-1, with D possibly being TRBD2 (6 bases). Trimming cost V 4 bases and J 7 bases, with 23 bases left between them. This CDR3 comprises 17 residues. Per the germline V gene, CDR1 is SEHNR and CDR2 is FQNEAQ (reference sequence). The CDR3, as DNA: TGTGCCAGCAGCTCCGAAAAGGACCGCTGGGCGGGAAATGAGCAGTTCTTC. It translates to CASSSEKDRWAGNEQFF. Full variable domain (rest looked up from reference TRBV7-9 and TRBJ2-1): DTGVSQNPRHKITKRGQNVTFRCDPISEHNRLYWYRQTLGQGPEFLTYFQNEAQLEKSRLLSDRFSAERPKGSFSTLEIQRTEQGDSAMYLCASSSEKDRWAGNEQFFGPGTRLTVL.

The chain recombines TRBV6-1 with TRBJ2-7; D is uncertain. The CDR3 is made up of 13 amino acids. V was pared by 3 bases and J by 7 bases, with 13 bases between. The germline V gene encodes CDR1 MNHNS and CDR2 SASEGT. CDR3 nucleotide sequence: TGTGCCAGCAGTGACCCGGGTCCGCTGGAGCAGTACGTC. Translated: CASSDPGPLEQYV.

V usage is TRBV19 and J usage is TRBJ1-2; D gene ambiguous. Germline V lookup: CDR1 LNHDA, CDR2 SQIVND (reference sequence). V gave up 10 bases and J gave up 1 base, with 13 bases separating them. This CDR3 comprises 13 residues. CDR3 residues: CATRYGLNYGYTF. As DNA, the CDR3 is TGTGCCACCCGGTACGGACTTAACTATGGCTACACCTTC. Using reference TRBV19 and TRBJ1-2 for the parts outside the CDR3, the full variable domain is DGGITQSPKYLFRKEGQNVTLSCEQNLNHDAMYWYRQDPGQGLRLIYYSQIVNDFQKGDIAEGYSVSREKKESFPLTVTSAQKNPTAFYLCATRYGLNYGYTFGSGTRLTVV.

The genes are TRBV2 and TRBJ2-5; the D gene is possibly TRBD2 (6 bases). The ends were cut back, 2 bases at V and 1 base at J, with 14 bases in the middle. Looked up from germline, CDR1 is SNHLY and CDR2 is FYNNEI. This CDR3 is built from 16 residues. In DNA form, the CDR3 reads TGTGCCAGCAGTGAACTGGATAGCGGTCTCCAAGAGACCCAGTACTTC. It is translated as CASSELDSGLQETQYF.

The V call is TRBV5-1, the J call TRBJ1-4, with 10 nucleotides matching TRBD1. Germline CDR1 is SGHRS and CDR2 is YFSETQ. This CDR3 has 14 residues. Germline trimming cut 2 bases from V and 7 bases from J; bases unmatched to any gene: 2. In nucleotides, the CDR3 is TGCGCCAGCAGCTTTGGGGACAGGGGTGAAAAACTGTTTTTT. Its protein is CASSFGDRGEKLFF.

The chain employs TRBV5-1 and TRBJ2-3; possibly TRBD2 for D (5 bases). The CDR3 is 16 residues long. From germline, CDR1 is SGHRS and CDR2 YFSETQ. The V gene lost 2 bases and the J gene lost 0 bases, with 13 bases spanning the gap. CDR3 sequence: CASSFERPISTDTQYF. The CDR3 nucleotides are TGCGCCAGCAGCTTCGAGCGGCCCATAAGCACAGATACGCAGTATTTT.

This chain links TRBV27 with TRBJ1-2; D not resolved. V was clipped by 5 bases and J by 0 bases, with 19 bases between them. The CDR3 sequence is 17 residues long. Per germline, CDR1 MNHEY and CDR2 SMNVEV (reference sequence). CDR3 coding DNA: TGTGCCAGCAGTCCAGTGGTGGGAGACGGCGCTAACTATGGCTACACCTTC. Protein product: CASSPVVGDGANYGYTF.

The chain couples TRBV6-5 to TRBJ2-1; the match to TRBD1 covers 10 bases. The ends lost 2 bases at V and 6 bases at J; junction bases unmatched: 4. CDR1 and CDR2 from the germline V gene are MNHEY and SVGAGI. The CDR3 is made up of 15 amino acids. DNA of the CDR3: TGTGCCAGCAGTTACGGGACAGGGGTAGGCAATGAGCAGTTCTTC. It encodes CASSYGTGVGNEQFF.

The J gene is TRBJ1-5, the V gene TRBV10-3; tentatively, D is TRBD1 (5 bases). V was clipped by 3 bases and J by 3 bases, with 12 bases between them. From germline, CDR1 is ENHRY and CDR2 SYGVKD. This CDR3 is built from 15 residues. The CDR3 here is CAISDGAYNNQPQHF. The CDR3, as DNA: TGTGCCATCAGTGATGGGGCCTATAACAATCAGCCCCAGCATTTT.

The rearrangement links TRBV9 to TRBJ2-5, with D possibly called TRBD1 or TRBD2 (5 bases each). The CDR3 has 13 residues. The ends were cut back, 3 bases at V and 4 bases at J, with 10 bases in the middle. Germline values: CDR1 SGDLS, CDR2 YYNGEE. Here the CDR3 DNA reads TGTGCCAGCAGCGAGGGGACCATAGAGACCCAGTACTTC. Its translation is CASSEGTIETQYF.

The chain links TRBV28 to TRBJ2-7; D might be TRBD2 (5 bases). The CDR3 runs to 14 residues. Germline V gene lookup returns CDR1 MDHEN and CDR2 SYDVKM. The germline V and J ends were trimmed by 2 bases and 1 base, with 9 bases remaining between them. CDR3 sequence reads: CASSLDQRSYEQYV. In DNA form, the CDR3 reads TGTGCCAGCAGTTTAGATCAGCGGTCCTACGAGCAGTACGTC.

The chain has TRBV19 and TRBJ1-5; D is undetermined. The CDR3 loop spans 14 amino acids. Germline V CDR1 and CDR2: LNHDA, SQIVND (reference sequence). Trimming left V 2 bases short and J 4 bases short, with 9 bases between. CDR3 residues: CASSIRVGNQPQHF. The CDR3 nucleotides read TGTGCCAGTAGTATACGGGTTGGTAATCAGCCCCAGCATTTT. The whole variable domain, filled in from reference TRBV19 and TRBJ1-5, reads DGGITQSPKYLFRKEGQNVTLSCEQNLNHDAMYWYRQDPGQGLRLIYYSQIVNDFQKGDIAEGYSVSREKKESFPLTVTSAQKNPTAFYLCASSIRVGNQPQHFGDGTRLSIL.

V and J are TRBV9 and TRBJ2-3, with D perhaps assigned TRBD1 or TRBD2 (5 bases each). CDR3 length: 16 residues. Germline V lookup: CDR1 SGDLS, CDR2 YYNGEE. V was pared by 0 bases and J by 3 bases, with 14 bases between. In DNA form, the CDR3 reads TGTGCCAGCAGCGTAGACCTGGGGGTCATTACAGATACGCAGTATTTT. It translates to CASSVDLGVITDTQYF.

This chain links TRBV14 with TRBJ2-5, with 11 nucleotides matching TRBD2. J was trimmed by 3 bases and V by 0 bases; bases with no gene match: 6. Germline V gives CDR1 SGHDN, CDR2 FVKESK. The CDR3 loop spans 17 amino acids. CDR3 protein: CASSQDWGTSGEETQYF. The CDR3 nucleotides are TGTGCCAGCAGCCAAGATTGGGGGACTAGCGGAGAAGAGACCCAGTACTTC.

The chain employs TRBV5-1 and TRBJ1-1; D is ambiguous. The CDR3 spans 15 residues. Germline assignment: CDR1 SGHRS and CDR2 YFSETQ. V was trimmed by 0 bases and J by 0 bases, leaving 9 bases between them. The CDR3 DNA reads TGCGCCAGCAGCTTGGGGGAGACAATGAACACTGAAGCTTTCTTT. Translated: CASSLGETMNTEAFF. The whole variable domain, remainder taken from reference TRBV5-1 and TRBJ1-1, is KAGVTQTPRYLIKTRGQQVTLSCSPISGHRSVSWYQQTPGQGLQFLFEYFSETQRNKGNFPGRFSGRQFSNSRSEMNVSTLELGDSALYLCASSLGETMNTEAFFGQGTRLTVV.

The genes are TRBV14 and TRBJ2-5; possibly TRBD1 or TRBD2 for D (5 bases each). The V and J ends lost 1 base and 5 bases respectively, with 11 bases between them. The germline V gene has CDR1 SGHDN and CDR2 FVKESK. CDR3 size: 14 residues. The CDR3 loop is CASSQGAGTETQYF. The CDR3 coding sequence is TGTGCCAGCAGCCAAGGGGCAGGGACGGAGACCCAGTACTTC. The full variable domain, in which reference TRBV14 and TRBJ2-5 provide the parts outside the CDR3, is EAGVTQFPSHSVIEKGQTVTLRCDPISGHDNLYWYRRVMGKEIKFLLHFVKESKQDESGMPNNRFLAERTGGTYSTLKVQPAELEDSGVYFCASSQGAGTETQYFGPGTRLLVL.

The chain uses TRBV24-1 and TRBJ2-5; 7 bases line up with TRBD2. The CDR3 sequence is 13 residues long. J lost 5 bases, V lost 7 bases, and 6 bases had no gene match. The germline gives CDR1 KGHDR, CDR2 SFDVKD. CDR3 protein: CATSPTSRETQYF. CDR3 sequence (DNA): TGTGCCACCAGCCCGACTAGCAGGGAGACCCAGTACTTC.

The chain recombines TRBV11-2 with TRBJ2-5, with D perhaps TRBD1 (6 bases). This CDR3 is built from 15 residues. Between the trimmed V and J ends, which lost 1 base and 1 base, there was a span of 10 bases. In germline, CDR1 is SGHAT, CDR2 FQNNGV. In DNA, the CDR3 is TGTGCCAGCAGCTTAGGGGGGCCCCCCCAAGAGACCCAGTACTTC. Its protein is CASSLGGPPQETQYF.

Here the CDR3 reads CASSLVRGEVTGELFF. The CDR3 DNA follows: TGCGCCAGCAGCTTGGTACGGGGGGAAGTCACCGGGGAGCTGTTTTTT. The rearrangement links TRBV5-1 to TRBJ2-2; 7 bases agree with TRBD2. The CDR3 length is 16 residues. CDR1 is SGHRS, CDR2 YFSETQ, per germline. The V and J ends lost 0 bases and 4 bases, in that order; junction bases with no gene match: 6.

CDR3 sequence: CASSRGPQETQYF. For the CDR3, the DNA is TGTGCCAGCAGCCGCGGCCCCCAAGAGACCCAGTACTTC. J is TRBJ2-5 and V is TRBV11-3; no definite D call. The CDR3 sequence is 13 residues long. The V gene lost 5 bases and the J gene lost 1 base, with 8 bases spanning the gap. From germline, CDR1 is SGHNT and CDR2 YENEEA.

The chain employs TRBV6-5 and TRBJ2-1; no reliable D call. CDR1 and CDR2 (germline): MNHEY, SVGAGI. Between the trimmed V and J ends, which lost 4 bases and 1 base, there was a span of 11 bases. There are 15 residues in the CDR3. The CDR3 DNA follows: TGTGCCAGCAGTTCCCCGGGTCAATCCTACAATGAGCAGTTCTTC. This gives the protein CASSSPGQSYNEQFF.

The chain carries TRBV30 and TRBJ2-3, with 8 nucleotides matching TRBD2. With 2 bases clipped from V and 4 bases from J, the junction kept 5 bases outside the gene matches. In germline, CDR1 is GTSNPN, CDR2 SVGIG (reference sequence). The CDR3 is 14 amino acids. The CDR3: CAWSPRGGADTQYF. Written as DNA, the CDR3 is TGTGCCTGGAGTCCACGGGGGGGGGCAGATACGCAGTATTTT.

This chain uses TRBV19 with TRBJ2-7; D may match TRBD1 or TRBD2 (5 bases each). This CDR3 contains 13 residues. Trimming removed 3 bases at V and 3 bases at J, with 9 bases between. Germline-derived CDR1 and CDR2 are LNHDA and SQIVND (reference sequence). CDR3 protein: CASSMGVGYEQYF. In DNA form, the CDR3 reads TGTGCCAGTAGTATGGGGGTTGGCTACGAGCAGTACTTC.

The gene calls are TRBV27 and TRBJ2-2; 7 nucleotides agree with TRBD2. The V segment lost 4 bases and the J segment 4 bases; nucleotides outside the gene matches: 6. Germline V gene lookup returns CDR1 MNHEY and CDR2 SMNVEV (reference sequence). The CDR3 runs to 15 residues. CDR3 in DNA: TGTGCCAGCAGTTCGCCCAGCGGGGTCACCGGGGAGCTGTTTTTT. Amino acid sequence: CASSSPSGVTGELFF.